A selection of T cell receptor beta chains follows, all from one sample in a study of identical twins. TCRdb fed the 5' RACE reads into MiXCR, producing one record per CDR3 protein. This sample has about 530,000 distinct CDR3 sequences, with approximately 20% found just once. The sample was also reused in another study, on yellow fever vaccine responses in identical twins.

The sequenced material came from CD4+ T cells sorted from blood. Receptor source: a young woman in good health. The CDR3 runs from the conserved cysteine through the conserved F or W. D genes are given only for firm matches. Some rows have no size entry. The others give once, few or many, or a class for an expanded clone.

TRBV10-3,few,13,.,TRBJ1-1,CAISTTVNTEAFF,TGTGCCATCAGTACGACAGTAAACACTGAAGCTTTCTTT
TRBV11-2,.,20,TRBD2,TRBJ2-1,CASSLQQRGVLKSSYNEQFF,TGTGCCAGCAGCTTACAGCAGCGGGGGGTACTAAAATCCTCCTACAATGAGCAGTTCTTC
TRBV28,.,13,.,TRBJ1-5,CASREAVGQPQHF,TGTGCCAGCAGGGAGGCGGTGGGACAGCCCCAGCATTTT
TRBV7-9,.,14,.,TRBJ2-1,CASSLVGGGDEQFF,TGTGCCAGCAGCTTAGTAGGGGGGGGGGATGAGCAGTTCTTC
TRBV20-1,.,10,.,TRBJ1-2,CSAPFYGYTF,TGCAGTGCTCCCTTCTATGGCTACACCTTC
TRBV12-3/TRBV12-4,.,18,TRBD2,TRBJ2-4,CASSWGTSGGPAKNIQYF,TGTGCCAGCAGTTGGGGGACTAGCGGGGGGCCCGCCAAAAACATTCAGTACTTC
TRBV5-1,.,14,.,TRBJ1-2,CASSFQTAGYGYTF,TGCGCCAGCAGCTTCCAGACAGCGGGCTATGGCTACACCTTC
TRBV4-1,.,15,.,TRBJ2-1,CASSQVGASYNEQFF,TGCGCCAGCAGCCAAGTGGGGGCCTCCTACAATGAGCAGTTCTTC
TRBV11-3,.,15,.,TRBJ2-1,CASSGRAGGAHEQFF,TGTGCCAGCAGCGGGAGAGCAGGGGGGGCCCATGAGCAGTTCTTC
TRBV28,few,15,.,TRBJ2-7,CASSRPDRSSYEQYF,TGTGCCAGCAGTCGCCCCGACAGGTCCTCCTACGAGCAGTACTTC
TRBV12-3/TRBV12-4,few,14,.,TRBJ1-6,CASNRGLSNSPLHF,TGTGCCAGCAATCGGGGGCTTTCCAATTCACCCCTCCACTTT
TRBV20-1,.,11,.,TRBJ2-1,CSGEEYNEQFF,TGCAGTGGGGAGGAATACAATGAGCAGTTCTTC
TRBV28,.,16,.,TRBJ2-2,CASTTLGNTNTGELFF,TGTGCCAGCACCACGTTGGGGAACACGAACACCGGGGAGCTGTTTTTT
TRBV20-1,.,15,TRBD1,TRBJ1-1,CSAESRGRIVTEAFF,TGCAGTGCGGAAAGCAGGGGGCGTATAGTCACTGAAGCTTTCTTT
TRBV12-3/TRBV12-4,many,13,.,TRBJ2-1,CASSPPKAAEQFF,TGTGCCAGCAGTCCACCTAAGGCAGCCGAGCAGTTCTTC
TRBV11-2,once,20,.,TRBJ2-2,CASSFLLTGRGRSNTGELFF,TGTGCCAGCAGCTTTTTACTAACGGGTCGAGGACGTTCGAACACCGGGGAGCTGTTTTTT
TRBV28,.,13,.,TRBJ2-2,CASSLFNTGELFF,TGTGCCAGCAGTTTATTCAACACCGGGGAGCTGTTTTTT
TRBV24-1,.,14,.,TRBJ2-4,CATSEGGAKNIQYF,TGTGCCACCAGTGAAGGGGGAGCCAAAAACATTCAGTACTTC
TRBV3-1,.,14,.,TRBJ2-5,CASSQGLVQETQYF,TGTGCCAGCAGCCAAGGTCTCGTACAAGAGACCCAGTACTTC
TRBV9,few,15,.,TRBJ1-6,CASSREGQRVGSLHF,TGTGCCAGCAGCCGTGAGGGACAACGGGTTGGGTCCCTCCACTTT
TRBV21-1,.,21,.,TRBJ2-1,CASSKVYRGLAGRSSYNEQFF,TGTGCCAGCAGCAAAGTCTATAGGGGACTAGCGGGACGGAGCTCCTACAATGAGCAGTTCTTC
TRBV29-1,few,13,.,TRBJ2-1,CSVVDRRYNEQFF,TGCAGCGTTGTGGACAGACGATACAATGAGCAGTTCTTC
TRBV12-3/TRBV12-4,few,13,.,TRBJ1-4,CASSLQAYEKLFF,TGTGCCAGCAGTTTACAGGCATATGAAAAACTGTTTTTT
TRBV5-1,few,13,.,TRBJ2-1,CASGTENWTKQFF,TGCGCCAGCGGGACGGAGAACTGGACTAAGCAGTTCTTC
TRBV4-1,many,13,.,TRBJ2-7,CASSLQDSYEQYF,TGCGCCAGCAGCCTGCAGGACTCCTACGAGCAGTACTTC
TRBV11-2,.,16,TRBD2,TRBJ2-3,CASSLASGGGTDTQYF,TGTGCCAGCAGCTTAGCTAGCGGGGGAGGGACAGATACGCAGTATTTT
TRBV12-3/TRBV12-4,.,14,TRBD1,TRBJ1-1,CASSSQTGSPEAFF,TGTGCCAGCAGTTCGCAGACAGGGAGCCCTGAAGCTTTCTTT
TRBV28,.,14,.,TRBJ2-5,CASSAHSGGETQYF,TGTGCCAGCAGCGCCCATTCGGGCGGAGAGACCCAGTACTTC
TRBV9,few,15,TRBD2,TRBJ2-1,CASSVGGRAQVRQFF,TGTGCCAGCAGCGTAGGAGGGAGGGCCCAAGTCCGGCAGTTCTTC
TRBV20-1,.,17,TRBD1,TRBJ2-5,CSARAPPGQGYQETQYF,TGCAGTGCTAGAGCCCCTCCGGGACAGGGCTACCAAGAGACCCAGTACTTC
TRBV2,.,13,TRBD1,TRBJ2-1,CASGGTGENEQFF,TGTGCCAGCGGGGGGACAGGGGAAAATGAGCAGTTCTTC
TRBV12-3/TRBV12-4,.,14,.,TRBJ2-3,CASSAGLYTDTQYF,TGTGCCAGCAGCGCGGGACTTTACACAGATACGCAGTATTTT
TRBV10-3,.,11,.,TRBJ2-7,CAISTGQGLYF,TGTGCCATCAGTACCGGGCAGGGCCTCTATTTC
TRBV12-3/TRBV12-4,few,13,.,TRBJ1-1,CASQRGDLSEAFF,TGTGCCAGCCAGCGTGGGGATTTGAGTGAAGCTTTCTTT
TRBV3-1,.,14,.,TRBJ2-1,CASSPQVGYNEQFF,TGTGCCAGCAGCCCTCAGGTGGGGTACAATGAGCAGTTCTTC
TRBV5-1,.,13,.,TRBJ1-2,CATREDSNYGYTF,TGCGCCACCAGAGAGGACAGTAACTATGGCTACACCTTC
TRBV20-1,few,16,.,TRBJ2-1,CSARPHGQLSYNEQFF,TGCAGTGCTAGACCCCACGGACAGCTCTCCTACAATGAGCAGTTCTTC
TRBV3-1,.,16,TRBD1,TRBJ1-2,CASSRNRGATNYGYTF,TGTGCCAGCAGCAGGAACAGGGGCGCTACTAACTATGGCTACACCTTC
TRBV12-3/TRBV12-4,few,14,.,TRBJ2-7,CASSLRGAHYEQYF,TGTGCCAGCAGTTTACGGGGTGCGCACTACGAGCAGTACTTC
TRBV7-2,.,14,.,TRBJ2-5,CASSPRTTPSTQYF,TGTGCCAGCAGCCCCCGGACGACCCCTTCGACCCAGTACTTC
TRBV7-2,few,13,.,TRBJ1-2,CASSSAAIYGYTF,TGTGCCAGCAGCTCGGCAGCTATTTATGGCTACACCTTC